This TCR beta chain comes out of a study of lymphopenia after photon versus proton radiotherapy. CDR1 and CDR2 from the germline V gene are SQVTM and ANQGSEA. The CDR3 consists of 17 residues. The V segment lost 2 bases and the J segment 3 bases; nucleotides outside the gene matches: 13. Broader study findings: Post-nadir TCR diversity decline inversely tracked overall survival among those who died. Post-nadir diversity loss with photons came from oligoclonal expansion, particularly CD8+ Temra cells.

TCRdb keeps only in-frame clones here, not all; method: immunoSEQ multiplex PCR. The sample contains approximately 160,000 clones, approximately 86% of which appear only once. As for this clone: Its antigen remains unidentified.

The receptor was isolated from a man aged 45 to 65 with gastric cancer. Sequencing was performed on peripheral blood, taken from a patient treated with photon-based radiotherapy. The chain combines TRBV29-1 with TRBJ2-1; 7 bases align to TRBD2. CDR3 nucleotide sequence: TGCAGCGTTGAAAGGGCCAGCGGGATAACATACTACAATGAGCAGTTCTTC. Translation gives CSVERASGITYYNEQFF.